A selection of T cell receptor beta chains follows, all from one sample in a study of PD-L1 blockade in urothelial cancer. Using immunoSEQ multiplex PCR, the repertoire was profiled, and TCRdb retains in-frame clones only, with some absent. This sample has around 120,000 clones; 80% to 90% occur once, and the top ten carry under 2%. Source: PBMCs, taken around atezolizumab (anti-PD-L1) treatment. The receptors stem from a man aged 60 to 69 with urothelial cancer. The CDR3 runs from the conserved cysteine through the conserved F or W. The D gene is left open where the match is weak. Only part of the rows carry a size: once, few, many, or a class if the clone is expanded.

TRBV5-1	-	-	CASSSSRKFDNEQFF
TRBV28	-	-	CASRPPGAVSEQYF
TRBV7-6	-	-	CASSLRLGGTEAFF
TRBV19	once	-	CASSIGEGNYGYTF
TRBV7-9	-	TRBD1	CASSPGTALQETQYF
TRBV9	-	-	CASSVAGGQGYEQYF
TRBV9	-	-	CASSVDRQNSGNTIYF
TRBV28	-	-	CATRAYGSEKLFF
TRBV6-1	-	TRBD2	CASSAGGYEQYF
TRBV7-2	-	-	CASSLSGNEQFF
TRBV30	-	-	CAWGQGGGNQPQHF
TRBV28	-	TRBD2	CASSLSQWLAGVEQYF
TRBV7-2	-	-	CASSPRTQDYEQYF
TRBV6-5	-	TRBD2	CASSYGSGGTDTQYF
TRBV30	-	TRBD2	CARGLAGGPVDTQYF
TRBV9	-	-	CASSLQGANYGYTF
TRBV7-3	-	TRBD1	CASSLQGFQETQYF
TRBV13	-	TRBD1	CASSYSDRGFNEQYF
TRBV7-3	-	-	CASSLAASPPTDTQYF
TRBV9	-	-	CASSKTGNTEAFF
TRBV4-2	-	TRBD1	CASSLDRGNQPQHF
TRBV9	-	-	CASSVAPTQNAEAFF
TRBV6-5	-	-	CASSSTGMQPQHF
TRBV10-2	-	-	CASSPGRETQYF
TRBV11-2	-	-	CASSLRVQGSETQYF
TRBV7-3	-	-	CASSLTRGRTGPDTQYF
TRBV4-1	-	TRBD2	CASSQEGGGGYNSYNEQFF
TRBV5-1	few	TRBD2	CASSFLAVADTQYF
TRBV7-2	-	-	CASSFATATEAFF
TRBV2	-	TRBD1	CASRPQGAPGQPQHF
TRBV6-5	-	-	CASSEPGSNQPQHF
TRBV5-1	-	-	CASSPSVADTQYF
TRBV5-6	-	-	CASTRWWGGYTEAFF
TRBV11-3	-	-	CASSVTGQSYGYTF
TRBV5-1	-	TRBD2	CASSLVMAGGNYNEQFF
TRBV6-5	once	-	CASSADSLYGYTF
TRBV11-3	-	-	CASSSGGLSSEQYF
TRBV5-1	-	TRBD2	CASSIPGLADYEQYF
TRBV28	-	TRBD2	CASRYSGLAEGNEQFF
TRBV19	-	-	CASSIVRGDYGYTF
TRBV7-7	few	TRBD1	CASSQGDRGEQYF
TRBV19	-	-	CASIRGDYTEAFF
TRBV7-6	once	-	CASSLVGKRSYNEQFF
TRBV20-1	-	TRBD1	CSARMTGSPFF
TRBV10-2	-	-	CASSDVAGLDNQPQHF
TRBV5-1	-	-	CASSLRSGSLGEQYF
TRBV9	-	TRBD2	CASSVSGRANEQFF
TRBV6-5	-	-	CATREIYTDTQYF
TRBV11-3	-	-	CASRRGAGDIEAFF
TRBV19	-	-	CASRPSAANTGELFF
TRBV10-2	-	-	CASSQGSNQPQHF
TRBV2	-	-	CASRGTGISNQPQHF
TRBV9	-	TRBD1	CASSVVGDSINTIYF
TRBV2	-	TRBD1	CASRGTGANQPQHF
TRBV10-3	-	-	CAISETKDYEQYF
TRBV5-1	-	TRBD1	CASSLGGGLGNTIYF
TRBV6-1	-	-	CASSDRVGEQYF
TRBV7-2	-	-	CASSSRRGLSGNTIYF
TRBV7-9	once	-	CASSSDSTNEKLFF
TRBV9	-	-	CASSVGSPGANYGYTF